This T cell receptor beta chain derives from a study of T cell responses to AZD1222 COVID-19 vaccine (dated by TCRdb to the early 2020s). At the level of the whole study: A total of over 230 trial participants underwent TCR sequencing, of whom 200 to 220 had received two doses of AZD1222 and approximately 25 had received two doses of the MenACWY control vaccine. Trial participants were enrolled into age subgroups of 18-55, 56-69 and 70-plus years, which contained approximately 150, 28 and 58 TCR-sequenced participants, respectively. Paper-wide results and their limitations: Nearly half of unique spike-specific TCRs reportedly recognized epitopes outside regions mutated in the B.1.351 and B.1.1.7 variants. Participants were mostly white British and included more females than males, and it was suggested by the authors that clonal diversity may have been underestimated. Vaccine-associated CD4 TCRs spanned the whole spike protein, with dominant responses in regions 160-218 and 743-854. The 56-69-year group was small, and its depth increase did not reach significance, likely because of low power. After two AZD1222 doses, both the breadth and the depth of spike-specific TCRs were significantly higher than at day 0 and than in MenACWY recipients. Conclusions about previously exposed vaccinees are limited because only six or seven AZD1222 recipients were SARS-CoV-2 seropositive at baseline. Because no day 14 peak-response samples were available, the repertoires could be characterized only after the peak T cell response.

Concerning this clone itself: The antigen this receptor binds is unknown. Qualities for individual bases were not recorded, and no much larger clone is one base off.

What the time point label conveys for this sample: about 28 days (+/-7) after the second vaccine dose. AZD1222 recipients whose second dose came at about 4 weeks and those whose second dose came at about 12 weeks were combined into one group, since spike-specific TCR depth and breadth did not differ between the two schedules. Vaccinee samples were obtained from the UK trials COV001 and COV002, which included a single-blind randomized controlled phase 2/3 trial of AZD1222 (ChAdOx1 nCoV-19) in healthy adults. Trial participant PBMC samples were collected at day 0 and day 28 after the second dose for TCRbeta chain sequencing. Here V drops 5 bases and J drops 8 bases, and the junction holds 14 bases not matched to any gene. The CDR3 spans 17 residues, from the cysteine through the phenylalanine. Only CDR3 DNA remains: 51 bases, in frame from the first base. CDR1 PRHDT and CDR2 FYEKMQ are derived from the germline V gene (reference sequence).

The CDR3 regions of human TCRbeta chains were analyzed by immunosequencing. Per the source publication's procedure: Repertoire TCRs were matched against a reference library of SARS-CoV-2-specific TCRs generated with the MIRA antigen-specificity platform. Breadth was defined as the fraction of unique TCRs that were SARS-CoV-2-associated, and depth was defined as the fraction of total T cells that were SARS-CoV-2-associated. Using the MIRA data, every spike-specific TCR was mapped to the spike region that the TCR reacted to and assigned to either a CD4 or a CD8 class. Log10-transformed breadth and depth values were compared by one-way ANOVA with Sidak's multiple comparisons tests. The table was pulled from immuneACCESS by TCRdb, which kept in-frame rearrangements only. Such tables lose some clones; where checked, under half of the loss comes from unresolved V genes, and the rest has no known cause. V, J and clone size reflect that table, while D and trimming were determined from the DNA. This sample holds some 60,000 clones; about 88% were observed only once. The ten largest clones capture 5.5% to 7% of the sample.

The material was peripheral blood, obtained 28 days after the second AZD1222 dose. The rearranged chain carries TRBV13 and TRBJ1-4; TRBD1 agrees with 10 junctional bases. The sequence was collected from an adult who received the AZD1222 COVID-19 vaccine. This receptor carries the CDR3 CASSRRTGGLEYEKLFF. The DNA sequence follows: TGTGCCAGCAGCCGCCGGACAGGGGGGTTGGAATACGAAAAACTGTTTTTT.